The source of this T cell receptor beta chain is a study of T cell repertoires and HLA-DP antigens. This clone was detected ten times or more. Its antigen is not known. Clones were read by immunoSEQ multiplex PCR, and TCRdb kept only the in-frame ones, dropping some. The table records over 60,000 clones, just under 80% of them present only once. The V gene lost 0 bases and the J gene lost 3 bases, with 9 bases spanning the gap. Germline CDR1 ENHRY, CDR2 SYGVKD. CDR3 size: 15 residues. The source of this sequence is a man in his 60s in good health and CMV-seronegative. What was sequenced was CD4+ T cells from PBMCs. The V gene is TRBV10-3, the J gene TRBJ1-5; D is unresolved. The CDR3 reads CAISESRQVNQPQHF. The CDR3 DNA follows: TGTGCCATCAGTGAGTCGAGGCAGGTCAATCAGCCCCAGCATTTT.